This passage covers 18 T cell receptor beta chains from one sample sequenced in a study of immune evolution from preneoplasia to lung adenocarcinoma. Sequenced by immunoSEQ multiplex PCR; TCRdb stores in-frame clones only, minus some. Of 15,000 or so clones in the sample, over 65% were seen once. Material: FFPE minimally invasive lung adenocarcinoma tissue. The receptors originated from a person aged 55 to 79 with lung adenocarcinoma.

The J gene is TRBJ1-2, the V gene TRBV19; D uncertain. V was trimmed by 5 bases and J by 3 bases, leaving 10 bases between them. Germline V gene lookup returns CDR1 LNHDA and CDR2 SQIVND (reference sequence). There are 13 residues in the CDR3. In nucleotides, the CDR3 is TGTGCCAGTAGTCGCGGCTTACACTATGGCTACACCTTC. Protein: CASSRGLHYGYTF.

J is TRBJ2-7 and V is TRBV14, with 8 bases fitting TRBD1. Trimming removed 3 bases from V and 4 bases from J; junction bases left unmatched: 14. This CDR3 contains 17 residues. The germline V gene has CDR1 SGHDN and CDR2 FVKESK. The CDR3 coding sequence is TGTGCCAGCAGCCAGAAGGTGGGCAGGGGGCCTAGATACGAGCAGTACTTC. Translation gives CASSQKVGRGPRYEQYF.

This clone is large by share. J is TRBJ1-1 and V is TRBV6-5, with D possibly matching TRBD1 (6 bases). The germline V gene has CDR1 MNHEY and CDR2 SVGAGI. Trimming shortened V by 5 bases and J by 7 bases, and 17 bases separated the two germline ends. This CDR3 is 14 amino acids long. The CDR3 nucleotides read TGTGCCAGCAGTAAGTCGGACAGTTTCGGTGAAGCTTTCTTT. Protein: CASSKSDSFGEAFF.

This clone appeared a single time. The chain is built from TRBV2 and TRBJ1-3; D not resolved. Germline CDR1 reads SNHLY; CDR2 reads FYNNEI. This CDR3 region has 11 residues. The germline V and J ends were trimmed by 9 bases and 6 bases, with 9 bases remaining between them. The CDR3 DNA reads as TGTGCCAGTGGTTTGGCAAACACCATATATTTT. Protein: CASGLANTIYF.

The chain carries TRBV6-1 and TRBJ1-5; D uncertain. CDR1 MNHNS and CDR2 SASEGT come from the germline V gene. The V end was cut by 6 bases, the J end by 6 bases, with 18 bases between. The CDR3 totals 15 residues. The CDR3 loop is CASRVDRPAGQPQHF. The DNA for the CDR3 is TGTGCCAGCAGGGTAGATAGACCCGCAGGTCAGCCCCAGCATTTT.

The chain links TRBV29-1 to TRBJ2-1, with D perhaps TRBD2 (7 bases). The CDR3 sequence is 14 residues long. Looked up from germline, CDR1 is SQVTM and CDR2 is ANQGSEA. Trimming stripped 6 bases from V and 4 bases from J, with 16 bases between. This CDR3 reads CSVGKGGTYNEQFF. The CDR3, as DNA: TGCAGCGTAGGAAAGGGGGGGACTTACAATGAGCAGTTCTTC.

The CDR3: CASSLSSGLAGVTGELFF. The CDR3 DNA sequence: TGTGCCAGCAGCTTAAGTTCTGGACTAGCGGGAGTTACCGGGGAGCTGTTTTTT. The chain joins TRBV7-2 to TRBJ2-2; 13 bases fit TRBD2. This CDR3 has 18 amino acids. The germline V gene encodes CDR1 SGHTA and CDR2 FQGNSA. V gave up 2 bases and J gave up 5 bases; unmatched junction bases: 8.

The chain joins TRBV19 to TRBJ1-4, with D perhaps TRBD1 (6 bases). CDR1 is LNHDA and CDR2 is SQIVND in the germline V gene (reference sequence). This CDR3 comprises 11 residues. The V and J ends lost 6 bases and 13 bases respectively, with 12 bases between them. The CDR3 sequence: CASRDRSRLFF. The CDR3 nucleotides read TGTGCCAGTAGGGACAGATCGAGACTGTTTTTT. Full variable domain (rest looked up from reference TRBV19 and TRBJ1-4): DGGITQSPKYLFRKEGQNVTLSCEQNLNHDAMYWYRQDPGQGLRLIYYSQIVNDFQKGDIAEGYSVSREKKESFPLTVTSAQKNPTAFYLCASRDRSRLFFGSGTQLSVL.

The chain couples TRBV6-5 to TRBJ2-7; the match to TRBD2 covers 7 bases. V lost 4 bases to trimming and J lost 4 bases; unmatched junction nucleotides: 7. The CDR3 has 14 amino acids. The germline V gene has CDR1 MNHEY and CDR2 SVGAGI. The CDR3 coding sequence is TGTGCCAGCAGTTCTCTCCGCGGGGGTTACGAGCAGTACTTC. Protein sequence: CASSSLRGGYEQYF.

This clone was detected once. The chain employs TRBV14 and TRBJ2-6; a weak D match, TRBD1 (5 bases). Germline V gene sequence: CDR1 SGHDN, CDR2 FVKESK. The V end lost 2 bases, the J end lost 2 bases, and 13 bases lay between the germline ends. The CDR3 extends over 17 amino acids. The CDR3, as DNA: TGTGCCAGCAGCCAAAACAGGTTTAGGGCTGGGGCCAACGTCCTGACTTTC. Translated: CASSQNRFRAGANVLTF.

This chain uses TRBV2 with TRBJ1-1, with D hard to call. The CDR3 is 13 amino acids. Germline V gene lookup returns CDR1 SNHLY and CDR2 FYNNEI. The V end was cut by 8 bases, the J end by 0 bases, with 10 bases between. The CDR3 region is CASGSGMNTEAFF. CDR3 in DNA: TGTGCCAGCGGTTCCGGGATGAACACTGAAGCTTTCTTT.

This clone has just a few counts. The chain combines TRBV6-1 with TRBJ2-3; 9 nucleotides line up with TRBD1. CDR3 length equals 15 residues. The V gene's germline CDR1 is MNHNS and CDR2 SASEGT. Trimming took 2 bases from V and 6 from J; bases not matched to a gene: 6. CDR3 region: CASSEYRGRLDTQYF. The CDR3 DNA reads as TGTGCCAGCAGTGAATACAGGGGGCGCTTGGATACGCAGTATTTT.

The chain joins TRBV4-1 to TRBJ2-2; D not certain. Germline loops: CDR1 MGHRA, CDR2 YSYEKL. Trimming shortened V by 2 bases and J by 5 bases, and 15 bases separated the two germline ends. CDR3 length equals 16 residues. The CDR3 region has the DNA TGCGCCAGCAGCCAAATTGTGCTAGTCAGTACCGGGGAGCTGTTTTTT. Translating gives CASSQIVLVSTGELFF.

J is TRBJ1-2 and V is TRBV30; D is unclear. Germline V gene lookup returns CDR1 GTSNPN and CDR2 SVGIG (reference sequence). With 3 bases removed from V and 0 bases from J, the gap between germline ends came to 2 bases. The CDR3 runs 11 residues. The CDR3 sequence is CAWSSNYGYTF. In nucleotides, the CDR3 is TGTGCCTGGAGCTCTAACTATGGCTACACCTTC.

This clone was observed a few times. V gene TRBV29-1 combines with J gene TRBJ1-2, with D possibly being TRBD1 (5 bases). This CDR3 is 14 amino acids long. The germline CDR1 and CDR2 sequences are SQVTM and ANQGSEA. V was shortened by 1 base and J by 9 bases, with 18 bases between the two germline ends. CDR3 bases: TGCAGCGTTGAAGCTGCCGGGACGGACTCCCGCTACACCTTC. Encoded protein: CSVEAAGTDSRYTF.

This chain uses TRBV28 with TRBJ1-5; TRBD1 might be the D (6 bases). Deletions cut 2 bases from V and 2 bases from J, with 13 bases between. Germline V gene lookup returns CDR1 MDHEN and CDR2 SYDVKM. The CDR3 consists of 16 residues. CDR3 region: CASSLQAGAGNQPQHF. CDR3 nucleotide sequence: TGTGCCAGCAGTTTACAAGCAGGGGCGGGCAATCAGCCCCAGCATTTT.

J is TRBJ2-5 and V is TRBV5-1, with D uncertain. The CDR3 consists of 13 residues. Per germline, CDR1 SGHRS and CDR2 YFSETQ. V gave up 0 bases and J gave up 4 bases, with 7 bases separating them. The CDR3 DNA follows: TGCGCCAGCAGCTTGGAAGGGTTAGAGACCCAGTACTTC. Protein product: CASSLEGLETQYF.

The chain employs TRBV2 and TRBJ2-1, with 8 positions matching TRBD2. CDR3 size: 13 residues. Germline loops: CDR1 SNHLY, CDR2 FYNNEI. Unmatched junction bases numbered 9, after V lost 8 bases and J lost 9 bases. In DNA, the CDR3 is TGTGCCAGCCTCGGGACTAGTCGCGTTGAGCAGTTCTTC. Amino acid sequence: CASLGTSRVEQFF.